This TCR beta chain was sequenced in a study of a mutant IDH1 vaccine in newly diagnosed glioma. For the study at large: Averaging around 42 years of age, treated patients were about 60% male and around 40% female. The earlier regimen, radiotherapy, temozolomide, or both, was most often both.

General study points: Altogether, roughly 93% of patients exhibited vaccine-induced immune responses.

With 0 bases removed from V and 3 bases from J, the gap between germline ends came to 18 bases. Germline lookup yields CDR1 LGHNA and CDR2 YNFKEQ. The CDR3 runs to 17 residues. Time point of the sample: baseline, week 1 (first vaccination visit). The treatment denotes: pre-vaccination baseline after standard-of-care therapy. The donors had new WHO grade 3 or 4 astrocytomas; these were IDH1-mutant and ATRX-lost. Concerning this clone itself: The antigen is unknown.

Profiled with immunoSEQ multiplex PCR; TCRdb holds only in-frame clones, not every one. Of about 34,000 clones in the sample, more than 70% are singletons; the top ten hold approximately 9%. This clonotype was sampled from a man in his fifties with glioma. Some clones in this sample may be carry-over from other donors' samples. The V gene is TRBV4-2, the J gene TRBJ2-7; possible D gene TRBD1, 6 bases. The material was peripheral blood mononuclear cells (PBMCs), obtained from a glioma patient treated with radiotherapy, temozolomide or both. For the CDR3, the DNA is TGTGCCAGCAGCCAAGATCTTTCAGGGGTCTCAATCTACGAGCAGTACTTC. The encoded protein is CASSQDLSGVSIYEQYF.